This TCR beta chain was identified in a study of OX40 agonist ivuxolimab in advanced cancers. Study-level information: Antecedent anti-PD-1, anti-PD-L1 or anti-CTLA-4 therapy was permissible, with over 35% having received some. Findings and caveats of the study: It was also the case that some nonresponders had low normalized T-cell clonal expansion.

Autoimmune disease history or systemic immunosuppression led to patient exclusion. TCRdb's table, derived via immunoSEQ multiplex PCR, lists solely in-frame clones and lacks some. The repertoire holds 49,000 or so clones, with around 90% as singletons. Concerning this clone: Its antigen is undetermined.

The CDR3 consists of 13 residues. Per the germline V gene, CDR1 is SGHDT and CDR2 is YYEEEE. V was cut by 6 bases and J by 9 bases, with 18 bases left in between. The J gene is TRBJ2-5, the V gene TRBV5-6, with a weak D call TRBD2 (5 bases). The TCR comes from an adult with an advanced solid tumor such as melanoma, head and neck, liver or kidney cancer. The sample was CD4+ or CD8+ T cells sorted from blood, taken in a trial of the OX40 agonist ivuxolimab. The CDR3 DNA follows: TGTGCCAGCACCATTCGGGTTTTCGGGGCCCAGTACTTC. Residues: CASTIRVFGAQYF.